These 24 T cell receptor beta chains came from one sample sequenced in a study of T cells in Graves' hyperthyroidism and ophthalmopathy. RNA transcripts were the template for amplifying TCR beta CDR3 regions. The HTBI primer set served for first-round RT-PCR of the TCR CDR3. TCRdb re-analysed the multiplex PCR reads in MiXCR, keeping a single row per CDR3 protein. Among hundreds of thousands of distinct CDR3 sequences, approximately 14% were seen once, and the ten largest hold 13% to 15%. Sequencing input: blood. Every receptor here comes from a woman aged 18-29 years with Graves' hyperthyroidism.

The chain links TRBV4-1 to TRBJ2-7, with a possible D match to TRBD2 (6 bases). V lost 1 base and J lost 5, with 15 bases in between. Germline loops: CDR1 MGHRA, CDR2 YSYEKL. CDR3 size: 15 residues. This CDR3 reads CASSQGLLGRNEQYF. CDR3 DNA sequence: TGCGCCAGCAGCCAAGGCCTACTCGGGAGAAACGAGCAGTACTTC.

In this sample, this clonotype turned up a few times. The chain recombines TRBV4-2 with TRBJ1-1; no clear D. CDR1 and CDR2 (germline): LGHNA, YNFKEQ. The CDR3 contains 14 residues. V was cut by 1 base and J by 1 base, with 7 bases left in between. CDR3 amino acids: CASSQGSGNTEAFF. The CDR3 nucleotides are TGTGCCAGCAGCCAAGGTTCTGGGAACACTGAAGCTTTCTTT.

The J gene is TRBJ2-7, the V gene TRBV10-2; 9 positions agree with TRBD2. The junction had 14 bases not matched to a gene; V was cut back by 8 bases and J by 6 bases. The V gene's germline CDR1 is WSHSY and CDR2 SAAADI. This CDR3 has 15 amino acids. The CDR3 bases are TGCGCCAGCGCCCCGCTATTAGCGGGAGTCCCCGAGCAGTACTTC. The encoded protein is CASAPLLAGVPEQYF.

The chain uses TRBV7-2 and TRBJ1-1; D remains ambiguous. V lost 0 bases and J 4 bases, leaving 12 bases between the germline ends. CDR1 is SGHTA, CDR2 FQGNSA, per germline. The CDR3 is made up of 15 amino acids. CDR3 in DNA: TGTGCCAGCAGCTTAGCGCGGAGGTTAGGCACTGAAGCTTTCTTT. It is translated as CASSLARRLGTEAFF.

DNA of the CDR3: TGTGCCAGCAGTGACCCCCAGGGTCAGGCGAACACCGGGGAGCTGTTTTTT. Protein sequence: CASSDPQGQANTGELFF. The rearrangement links TRBV6-1 to TRBJ2-2; possible D gene TRBD1, 5 bases. This CDR3 is 17 amino acids long. Germline-derived CDR1 and CDR2 are MNHNS and SASEGT. V was cut by 3 bases and J by 0 bases, with 14 bases left in between.

This clonotype was observed at least ten times. V is TRBV28 and J is TRBJ2-7, with 11 bases identical to TRBD1. Germline CDR1 MDHEN, CDR2 SYDVKM. With V trimmed by 6 bases and J by 1 base, 5 bases remained unmatched. CDR3 length: 15 amino acids. CDR3: CASSRDRGSSYEQYF. In nucleotides, the CDR3 is TGTGCCAGCAGCAGGGACAGGGGGTCATCCTACGAGCAGTACTTC.

This clonotype was counted ten times or more. The rearrangement uses TRBV12-3 or TRBV12-4 and TRBJ1-1, with D perhaps matching TRBD1 (5 bases). Trimming stripped 3 bases from V and 4 bases from J, with 12 bases between. The CDR3 is made up of 14 amino acids. CDR3 in amino acids: CASSLEDSFTEAFF. Written as DNA, the CDR3 is TGTGCCAGCAGTTTGGAAGACAGTTTCACTGAAGCTTTCTTT.

This clonotype was seen only a few times. The rearrangement uses TRBV2 and TRBJ1-3; D possibly corresponds to TRBD1 (5 bases). Germline V gene data show CDR1 as SNHLY and CDR2 as FYNNEI. CDR3 length: 16 residues. V dropped 10 bases and J dropped 0 bases, with 19 bases sitting between them. CDR3 sequence: CAIDRGIGLSGNTIYF. The CDR3, as DNA: TGTGCCATCGATCGGGGGATCGGCCTCTCTGGAAACACCATATATTTT.

This chain links TRBV6-1 with TRBJ2-7; TRBD1 matches 10 bases. The CDR3 covers 15 residues. V lost 6 bases and J lost 2; bases outside the gene matches: 7. Germline values: CDR1 MNHNS, CDR2 SASEGT. The CDR3 region has the DNA TGTGCCAGCAGCAAGACGGGACAGGGGACCTACGAGCAGTACTTC. Protein: CASSKTGQGTYEQYF.

This clonotype was found many times. This chain links TRBV20-1 with TRBJ1-2; D is unclear. Trimming removed 2 bases from V and 6 bases from J, with 10 bases in between. The CDR3 sequence is 12 residues long. CDR1 is DFQATT, CDR2 SNEGSKA, per germline (reference sequence). Written as DNA, the CDR3 is TGCAGTGCTAGACTTAATAGAGATGGCTACACCTTC. This translates into CSARLNRDGYTF.

This clonotype occurred many times. The rearrangement links TRBV3-1 to TRBJ2-7; weak D call: TRBD2 (5 bases). Germline CDR1 LGHDT, CDR2 YNNKEL (reference sequence). The CDR3 extends over 14 amino acids. V was shortened by 8 bases and J by 0 bases, with 14 bases between the two germline ends. This chain's CDR3 is CASGRDYRSYEQYF. In DNA, the CDR3 is TGTGCCAGCGGTCGCGACTATCGCTCCTACGAGCAGTACTTC.

This clonotype was picked up many times. This chain joins TRBV6-1 and TRBJ2-1; D is unresolved. This CDR3 is built from 12 residues. The V gene's germline CDR1 is MNHNS and CDR2 SASEGT. With 5 bases removed from V and 10 bases from J, the gap between germline ends came to 12 bases. In DNA form, the CDR3 reads TGTGCCAGCAGTCCCGACTTCACAGAGCAGTTCTTC. Translation gives CASSPDFTEQFF.

The table lists this clonotype with many counts. The chain couples TRBV5-1 to TRBJ2-1; TRBD2 might be the D (5 bases). The CDR3 has 15 amino acids. The V and J ends lost 0 bases and 2 bases respectively, with 9 bases between them. Germline V gene sequence: CDR1 SGHRS, CDR2 YFSETQ. CDR3 nucleotide sequence: TGCGCCAGCAGCTTGGCGGCTAGCCCCTACAATGAGCAGTTCTTC. Residues: CASSLAASPYNEQFF.

This clonotype has at least ten counts. The chain carries TRBV7-2 and TRBJ2-5; D may be TRBD2 (5 bases). Trimming removed 1 base from V and 3 bases from J, with 15 bases in between. Germline assignment: CDR1 SGHTA and CDR2 FQGNSA. This CDR3 comprises 16 residues. The CDR3 DNA follows: TGTGCCAGCAGCTTAGTCCTAGCTATCGTTGAAGAGACCCAGTACTTC. It is translated as CASSLVLAIVEETQYF.

This clonotype was seen a few times. The rearrangement links TRBV29-1 to TRBJ1-1; 7 nucleotides align to TRBD1. V trimming: 5 bases; J trimming: 10 bases; junction bases outside the gene matches: 7. CDR1 is SQVTM and CDR2 is ANQGSEA in the germline V gene. CDR3 length: 11 amino acids. Here the CDR3 reads CSVSTGSAAFF. The CDR3 DNA reads as TGCAGCGTTTCGACAGGGTCTGCAGCTTTCTTT.

The genes are TRBV20-1 and TRBJ1-6; D not certain. This CDR3 region has 15 residues. Germline CDR1 and CDR2: DFQATT and SNEGSKA (reference sequence). V lost 1 base, J lost 5 bases, and 12 bases lay in between. The CDR3 DNA follows: TGCAGTGCTAGAGTGGAGGGAAACAATAATTCACCCCTCCACTTT. It specifies CSARVEGNNNSPLHF.

This clonotype has a handful of counts. The chain is built from TRBV24-1 and TRBJ2-1; 9 bases fit TRBD1. The CDR3 extends over 17 amino acids. The germline CDR1 and CDR2 sequences are KGHDR and SFDVKD. V lost 3 bases to trimming and J lost 5 bases; unmatched junction nucleotides: 10. CDR3 in DNA: TGTGCCACCAGTGATCCATCCGGGACAGGGCGCAACAATGAGCAGTTCTTC. Encoded protein: CATSDPSGTGRNNEQFF.

This clonotype was recorded many times. The chain uses TRBV20-1 and TRBJ2-7, with 8 bases identical to TRBD2. Germline CDR1 and CDR2: DFQATT and SNEGSKA (reference sequence). V was clipped by 2 bases and J by 2 bases; unmatched bases: 8. CDR3 length: 15 amino acids. The CDR3 DNA reads as TGCAGTGCTAGACGAGCGGGAGAAACCCCCTACGAGCAGTACTTC. Its translation is CSARRAGETPYEQYF.

The V call is TRBV20-1, the J call TRBJ2-3; 7 nucleotides agree with TRBD2. The junction had 10 bases not matched to a gene; V was cut back by 6 bases and J by 1 base. This CDR3 has 15 amino acids. Germline-derived CDR1 and CDR2 are DFQATT and SNEGSKA (reference sequence). The CDR3 here is CSASHSSGRTDTQYF. DNA of the CDR3: TGCAGTGCCAGCCATTCTAGCGGCCGCACAGATACGCAGTATTTT.

The J gene is TRBJ2-1, the V gene TRBV7-9; D perhaps matches TRBD2 (6 bases). Germline lookup yields CDR1 SEHNR and CDR2 FQNEAQ (reference sequence). V was trimmed by 5 bases and J by 7 bases, leaving 12 bases between them. This CDR3 comprises 13 residues. CDR3 sequence (DNA): TGTGCCAGCAGCAACGGGAGCATGAATGAGCAGTTCTTC. Its translation: CASSNGSMNEQFF.

This clonotype has ten or more counts. The V and J genes are TRBV7-8 and TRBJ2-7; 8 bases map to TRBD2. Germline values: CDR1 SGHVS, CDR2 FQNEAQ. Losses at the gene ends were 1 base for V and 2 bases for J; bases not matched to a gene: 7. The CDR3 runs 16 residues. CDR3 region: CASSLGSGTRPYEQYF. The CDR3 region has the DNA TGTGCCAGCAGCTTAGGGTCCGGGACTAGGCCCTACGAGCAGTACTTC. The full variable domain, completed using reference TRBV7-8 and TRBJ2-7, is GAGVSQSPRYKVAKRGQDVALRCDPISGHVSLFWYQQALGQGPEFLTYFQNEAQLDKSGLPSDRFFAERPEGSVSTLKIQRTQQEDSAVYLCASSLGSGTRPYEQYFGPGTRLTVT.

This clonotype was observed many times. The chain has TRBV20-1 and TRBJ1-1, with 7 bases that match TRBD1. CDR1 and CDR2 (germline): DFQATT, SNEGSKA (reference sequence). The CDR3 spans 14 residues. The junction had 13 bases not matched to a gene; V was cut back by 7 bases and J by 5 bases. The CDR3 region is CSGTRQGLGTEAFF. In DNA form, the CDR3 reads TGCAGTGGAACACGACAGGGTCTTGGTACTGAAGCTTTCTTT.

This clonotype was counted between two and nine times. V gene TRBV20-1 combines with J gene TRBJ2-5, with a possible D match to TRBD2 (6 bases). Germline lookup yields CDR1 DFQATT and CDR2 SNEGSKA (reference sequence). Trimming removed 2 bases from V and 4 bases from J, with 17 bases in between. The CDR3 covers 15 residues. The CDR3 reads CSARRPSKGGETQYF. The CDR3 region has the DNA TGCAGTGCTAGAAGGCCGTCCAAGGGAGGAGAGACCCAGTACTTC.

This chain joins TRBV28 and TRBJ1-5; perhaps TRBD1 as D (6 bases). This CDR3 is built from 14 residues. Germline-derived CDR1 and CDR2 are MDHEN and SYDVKM. V dropped 6 bases and J dropped 7 bases, with 16 bases sitting between them. CDR3 nucleotides: TGTGCCAGCAGCAGGACAGTAAGGAGACAGCCCCAGCATTTT. This sequence encodes CASSRTVRRQPQHF.